One and the same sample provided the 2 T cell receptor beta chains below, sequenced in a study of OX40 agonist ivuxolimab in advanced cancers. This table comes from immunoSEQ multiplex PCR, and its TCRdb copy is limited to in-frame clones, with some not included. Among over 15,000 clones listed, under 90% were seen once. The specimen comprised CD4+ or CD8+ T cells sorted from blood, sampled in a trial of the OX40 agonist ivuxolimab. These receptors all stem from an adult with an advanced solid tumor such as melanoma, head and neck, liver or kidney cancer.

The chain carries TRBV4-1 and TRBJ1-5; D is ambiguous. Germline-derived CDR1 and CDR2 are MGHRA and YSYEKL. V was clipped by 1 base and J by 7 bases, with 8 bases between them. The CDR3 sequence is 13 residues long. The CDR3 region is CASSQGSGQPQHF. CDR3 sequence (DNA): TGCGCCAGCAGCCAAGGCAGCGGGCAGCCCCAGCATTTT.

The sample holds one count of this clone. The chain couples TRBV14 to TRBJ2-2, with D perhaps matching TRBD1 or TRBD2 (6 bases each). The V end lost 4 bases, the J end lost 5 bases, and 17 bases lay between the germline ends. CDR3 length equals 16 residues. CDR1 and CDR2 (germline): SGHDN, FVKESK. This CDR3 is CASSPTKRGPTGELFF. The CDR3 DNA reads TGTGCCAGCAGCCCGACGAAACGGGGGCCAACCGGGGAGCTGTTTTTT.